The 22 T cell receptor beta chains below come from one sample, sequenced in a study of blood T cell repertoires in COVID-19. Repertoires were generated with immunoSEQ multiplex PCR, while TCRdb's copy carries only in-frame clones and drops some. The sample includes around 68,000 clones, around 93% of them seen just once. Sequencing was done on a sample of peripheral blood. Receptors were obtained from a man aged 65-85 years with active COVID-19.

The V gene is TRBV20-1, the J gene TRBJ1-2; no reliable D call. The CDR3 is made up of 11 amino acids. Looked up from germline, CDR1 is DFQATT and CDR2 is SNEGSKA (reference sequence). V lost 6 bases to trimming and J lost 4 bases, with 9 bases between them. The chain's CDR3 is CSAGESYGYTF. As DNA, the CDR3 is TGCAGTGCCGGAGAGAGCTATGGCTACACCTTC.

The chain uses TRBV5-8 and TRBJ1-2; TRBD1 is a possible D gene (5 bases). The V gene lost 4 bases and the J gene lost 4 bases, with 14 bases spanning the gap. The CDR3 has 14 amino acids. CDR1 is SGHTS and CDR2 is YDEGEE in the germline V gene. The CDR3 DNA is TGTGCCAGCAGCAGTGGGCAGGGCATCTATGGCTACACCTTC. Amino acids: CASSSGQGIYGYTF.

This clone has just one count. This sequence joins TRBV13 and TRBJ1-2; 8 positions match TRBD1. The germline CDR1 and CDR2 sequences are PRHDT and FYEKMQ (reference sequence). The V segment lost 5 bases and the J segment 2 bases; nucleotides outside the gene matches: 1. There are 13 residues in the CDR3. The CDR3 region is CASSRTGNYGYTF. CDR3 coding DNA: TGTGCCAGCAGCCGGACAGGGAACTATGGCTACACCTTC.

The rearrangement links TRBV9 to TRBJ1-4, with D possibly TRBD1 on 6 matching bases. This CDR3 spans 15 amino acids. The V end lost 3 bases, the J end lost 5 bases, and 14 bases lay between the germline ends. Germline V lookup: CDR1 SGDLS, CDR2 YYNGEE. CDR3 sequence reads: CASSEKTGRNEKLFF. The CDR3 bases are TGTGCCAGCAGCGAAAAGACAGGACGAAATGAAAAACTGTTTTTT.

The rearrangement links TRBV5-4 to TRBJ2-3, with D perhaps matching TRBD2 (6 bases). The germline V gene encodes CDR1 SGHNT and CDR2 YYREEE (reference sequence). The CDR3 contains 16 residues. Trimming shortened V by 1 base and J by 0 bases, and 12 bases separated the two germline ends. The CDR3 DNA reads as TGTGCCAGCAGCTTGTGGGTCGGGGGTAGCACAGATACGCAGTATTTT. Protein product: CASSLWVGGSTDTQYF.

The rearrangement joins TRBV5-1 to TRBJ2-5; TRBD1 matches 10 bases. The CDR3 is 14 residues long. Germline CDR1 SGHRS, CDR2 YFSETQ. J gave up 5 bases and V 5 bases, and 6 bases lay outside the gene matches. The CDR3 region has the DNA TGCGCCAGCAGACGCAGGACAGGGGGGGAGACCCAGTACTTC. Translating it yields CASRRRTGGETQYF.

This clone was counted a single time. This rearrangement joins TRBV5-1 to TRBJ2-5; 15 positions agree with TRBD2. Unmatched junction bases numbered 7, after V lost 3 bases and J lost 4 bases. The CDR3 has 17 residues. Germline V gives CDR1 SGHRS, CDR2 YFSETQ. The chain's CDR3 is CASSWGTSGGLPETQYF. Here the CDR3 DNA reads TGCGCCAGCAGCTGGGGGACTAGCGGGGGGCTGCCAGAGACCCAGTACTTC.

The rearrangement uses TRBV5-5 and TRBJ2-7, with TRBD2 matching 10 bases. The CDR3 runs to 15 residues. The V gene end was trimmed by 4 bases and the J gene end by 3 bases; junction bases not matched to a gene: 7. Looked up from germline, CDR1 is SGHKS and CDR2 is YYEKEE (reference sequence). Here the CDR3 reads CASSRTSGVLYEQYF. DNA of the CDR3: TGTGCCAGCAGCCGTACTAGCGGGGTGCTCTACGAGCAGTACTTC.

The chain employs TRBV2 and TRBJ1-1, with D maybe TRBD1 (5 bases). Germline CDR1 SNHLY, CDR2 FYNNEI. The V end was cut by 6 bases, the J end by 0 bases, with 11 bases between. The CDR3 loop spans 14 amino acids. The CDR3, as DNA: TGTGCCAGCAGATGGGGGGGGTTGAACACTGAAGCTTTCTTT. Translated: CASRWGGLNTEAFF.

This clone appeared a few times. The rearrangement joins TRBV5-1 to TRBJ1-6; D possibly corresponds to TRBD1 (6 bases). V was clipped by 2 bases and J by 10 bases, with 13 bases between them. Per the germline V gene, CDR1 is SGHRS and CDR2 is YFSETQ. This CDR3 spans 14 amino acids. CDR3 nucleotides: TGCGCCAGCAGCTTCGGACAGTCCTCATCACCCCTCCACTTT. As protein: CASSFGQSSSPLHF.

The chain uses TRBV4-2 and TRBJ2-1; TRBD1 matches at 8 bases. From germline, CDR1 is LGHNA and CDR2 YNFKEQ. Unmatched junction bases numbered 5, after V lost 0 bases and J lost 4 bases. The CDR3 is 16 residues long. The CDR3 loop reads CASSQEGQGGYNEQFF. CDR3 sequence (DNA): TGTGCCAGCAGCCAAGAAGGACAGGGCGGATACAATGAGCAGTTCTTC.

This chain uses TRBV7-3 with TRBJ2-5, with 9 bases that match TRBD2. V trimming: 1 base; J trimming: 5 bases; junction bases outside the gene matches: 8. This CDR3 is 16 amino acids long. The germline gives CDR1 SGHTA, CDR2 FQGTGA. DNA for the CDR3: TGTGCCAGCAGCTTAAACGTGGCGGGGGGGTTTGAGACCCAGTACTTC. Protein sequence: CASSLNVAGGFETQYF.

The CDR3 sequence is CASSVGIGGSGPQETQYF. For the CDR3, the DNA is TGTGCCAGCAGCGTAGGTATAGGAGGTTCTGGACCCCAAGAGACCCAGTACTTC. J is TRBJ2-5 and V is TRBV9; the D gene is possibly TRBD2 (5 bases). Per germline, CDR1 SGDLS and CDR2 YYNGEE. Trimming removed 0 bases from V and 1 base from J, with 19 bases in between. The length of the CDR3 is 18 residues.

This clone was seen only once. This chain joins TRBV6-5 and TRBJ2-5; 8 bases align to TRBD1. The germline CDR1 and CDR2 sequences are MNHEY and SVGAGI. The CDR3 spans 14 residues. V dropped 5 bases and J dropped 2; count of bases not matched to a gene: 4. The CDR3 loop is CASSRTGWQETQYF. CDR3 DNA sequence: TGTGCCAGCAGTCGGACAGGGTGGCAAGAGACCCAGTACTTC.

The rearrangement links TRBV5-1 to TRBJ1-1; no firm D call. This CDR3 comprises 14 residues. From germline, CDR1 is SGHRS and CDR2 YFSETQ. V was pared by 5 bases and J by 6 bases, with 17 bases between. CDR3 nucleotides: TGCGCCAGCAGTAGAGTGTCACGAACCCCTGAAGCTTTCTTT. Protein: CASSRVSRTPEAFF.

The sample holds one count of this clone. CDR3 region: CASSEAGPPYEQYF. The DNA for the CDR3 is TGTGCCAGCAGTGAAGCCGGTCCCCCATACGAGCAGTACTTC. V usage is TRBV6-1 and J usage is TRBJ2-7; D is unresolved. The germline V and J ends were trimmed by 0 bases and 4 bases, with 10 bases remaining between them. The CDR3 has 14 amino acids. In germline, CDR1 is MNHNS, CDR2 SASEGT.

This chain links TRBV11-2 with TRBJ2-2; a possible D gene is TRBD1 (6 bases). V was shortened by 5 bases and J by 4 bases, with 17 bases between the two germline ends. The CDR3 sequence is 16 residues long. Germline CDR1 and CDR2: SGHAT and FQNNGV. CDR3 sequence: CASSLPGLRGTGELFF. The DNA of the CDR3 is TGTGCCAGCAGCCTACCGGGCCTCAGGGGCACCGGGGAGCTGTTTTTT.

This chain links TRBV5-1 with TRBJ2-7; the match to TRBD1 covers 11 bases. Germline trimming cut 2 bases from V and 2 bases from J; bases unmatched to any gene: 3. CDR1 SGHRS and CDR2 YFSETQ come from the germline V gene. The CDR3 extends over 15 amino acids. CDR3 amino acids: CASSLGQGAAYEQYF. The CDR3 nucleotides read TGCGCCAGCAGCTTAGGACAGGGGGCCGCCTACGAGCAGTACTTC.

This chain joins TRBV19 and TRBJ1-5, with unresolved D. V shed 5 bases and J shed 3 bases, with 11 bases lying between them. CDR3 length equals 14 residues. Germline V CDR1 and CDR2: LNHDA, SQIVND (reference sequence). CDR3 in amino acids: CASSSQYNNQPQHF. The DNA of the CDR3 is TGTGCCAGTAGTTCTCAATACAACAATCAGCCCCAGCATTTT.

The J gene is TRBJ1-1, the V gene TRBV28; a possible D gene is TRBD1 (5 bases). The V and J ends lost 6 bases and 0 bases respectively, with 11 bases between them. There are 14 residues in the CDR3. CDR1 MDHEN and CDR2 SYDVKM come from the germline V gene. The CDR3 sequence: CASSPLTVNTEAFF. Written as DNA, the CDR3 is TGTGCCAGCAGCCCCTTGACAGTGAACACTGAAGCTTTCTTT.

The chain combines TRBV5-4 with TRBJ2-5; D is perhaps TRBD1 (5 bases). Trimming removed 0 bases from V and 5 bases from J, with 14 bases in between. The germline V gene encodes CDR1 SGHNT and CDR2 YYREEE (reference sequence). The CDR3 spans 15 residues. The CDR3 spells CASSLGGSYGETQYF. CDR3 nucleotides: TGTGCCAGCAGCTTGGGGGGCTCCTACGGGGAGACCCAGTACTTC.

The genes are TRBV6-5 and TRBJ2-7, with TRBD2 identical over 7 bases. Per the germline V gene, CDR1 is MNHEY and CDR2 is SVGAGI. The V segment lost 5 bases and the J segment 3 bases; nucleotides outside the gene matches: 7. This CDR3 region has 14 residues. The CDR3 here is CASSLAASGYEQYF. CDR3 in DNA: TGTGCCAGCAGTCTAGCGGCTAGTGGCTACGAGCAGTACTTC.